This T cell receptor beta chain came from a study of cytomegalovirus exposure and HLA in healthy donors. The PCR made use of 60 Vbeta and 13 Jbeta primers. Libraries were prepared by immunoSEQ multiplex PCR; TCRdb keeps only in-frame clonotypes and omits some of them. In the table there are fewer than 95,000 clones, approximately 60% of which are singletons. On this clone itself: Its target is unknown.

The study's findings and limits: The authors later found most CMV-associated TCR beta chains appeared HLA-restricted. Some V segments could not be told apart, so they were left out, TRBV6-2 and TRBV6-3 among them. Presence/absence analyses assumed roughly uniform sequencing depth across donors. Common viral pathogens seemed to be connected with several of the most significant clusters, according to a later analysis.

CDR1 and CDR2 (germline): SGHAT, FQDESV (reference sequence). Losses at the gene ends were 1 base for V and 4 bases for J; bases not matched to a gene: 4. This CDR3 is built from 16 residues. Source material: PBMCs. The receptor comes from a woman aged 50 to 60 in good health and CMV-seropositive. J is TRBJ2-4 and V is TRBV11-1; 10 bases are shared with TRBD1. CDR3 nucleotide sequence: TGTGCCAGCAGCTTAGGGACAGGGGGGTTTAAAAACATTCAGTACTTC. It is translated as CASSLGTGGFKNIQYF.